These 7 T cell receptor beta chains came from one sample sequenced in a study of T cells in Graves' hyperthyroidism and ophthalmopathy. Amplification of TCR beta CDR3 regions was performed using RNA transcripts as template. RT-PCR in the first round (using the HTBI primer set) targeted the TCR CDR3. TCRdb re-called the multiplex PCR reads through MiXCR, storing one row per CDR3 protein. The repertoire holds around 540,000 distinct CDR3 sequences, with about 43% as singletons. Input material: peripheral blood or thyroid tissue (not recorded which). The receptor set was obtained from a young woman with Graves' hyperthyroidism.

The V and J genes are TRBV20-1 and TRBJ2-7; 8 positions agree with TRBD2. CDR3 length: 13 amino acids. Germline CDR1 DFQATT, CDR2 SNEGSKA (reference sequence). Trimming took 6 bases from V and 4 from J; bases not matched to a gene: 8. This CDR3 is CSAPGGGRYEQYF. The CDR3 DNA reads as TGCAGTGCGCCGGGGGGGGGACGGTACGAGCAGTACTTC.

This clonotype was detected ten times or more. The V and J genes are TRBV15 and TRBJ2-7; D gene unclear. The CDR3 is 13 amino acids. CDR1 is LNHNV and CDR2 is YYDKDF in the germline V gene (reference sequence). Trimming pared 0 bases from V and 6 bases from J, leaving 9 bases between. CDR3 sequence reads: CATSRDEASEQYF. DNA of the CDR3: TGTGCCACCAGCAGAGATGAGGCGAGCGAGCAGTACTTC.

The V call is TRBV7-2, the J call TRBJ1-4; TRBD1 is a possible D gene (6 bases). This CDR3 is built from 16 residues. Germline CDR1 SGHTA, CDR2 FQGNSA. V dropped 3 bases and J dropped 1 base, with 12 bases sitting between them. The CDR3 DNA reads TGTGCCAGCAGCTTCTCAAGGGGGAAAACTAATGAAAAACTGTTTTTT. Translating gives CASSFSRGKTNEKLFF. Full variable domain (remainder filled in from reference TRBV7-2 and TRBJ1-4): GAGVSQSPSNKVTEKGKDVELRCDPISGHTALYWYRQSLGQGLEFLIYFQGNSAPDKSGLPSDRFSAERTGGSVSTLTIQRTQQEDSAVYLCASSFSRGKTNEKLFFGSGTQLSVL.

The chain recombines TRBV19 with TRBJ1-5, with D hard to call. This CDR3 is 16 amino acids long. Germline loops: CDR1 LNHDA, CDR2 SQIVND (reference sequence). V shed 5 bases and J shed 2 bases, with 16 bases lying between them. The CDR3, as DNA: TGTGCCAGTAGTTTACCTTGGGGATTAGGCAATCAGCCCCAGCATTTT. Protein sequence: CASSLPWGLGNQPQHF.

Details on this clonotype: Mismatch with germline at one junction end may stem from a read error. The chain joins TRBV4-1 to TRBJ1-5, with a possible D match to TRBD1 (5 bases). CDR1 is MGHRA, CDR2 YSYEKL, per germline. The CDR3 covers 14 residues. The CDR3 spells CASSQARADQPRHF. The CDR3 DNA reads TGCGCCAGCAGCCAAGCCAGGGCCGATCAGCCCCGGCATTTT.

This clonotype was found many times. This chain uses TRBV4-1 with TRBJ2-5; 8 bases line up with TRBD2. The CDR3 is 13 residues long. The junction had 2 bases not matched to a gene; V was cut back by 3 bases and J by 5 bases. Germline assignment: CDR1 MGHRA and CDR2 YSYEKL. CDR3 region: CASSQGLVETQYF. DNA for the CDR3: TGCGCCAGCAGCCAGGGACTAGTTGAGACCCAGTACTTC.

The V gene is TRBV2, the J gene TRBJ2-5; D may be TRBD2 (6 bases). This CDR3 has 12 residues. V was clipped by 7 bases and J by 2 bases, with 8 bases between them. CDR1 and CDR2 (germline): SNHLY, FYNNEI. CDR3 DNA: TGTGCCAGCAAGGCGGGACAAGAGACCCAGTACTTC. This sequence encodes CASKAGQETQYF.